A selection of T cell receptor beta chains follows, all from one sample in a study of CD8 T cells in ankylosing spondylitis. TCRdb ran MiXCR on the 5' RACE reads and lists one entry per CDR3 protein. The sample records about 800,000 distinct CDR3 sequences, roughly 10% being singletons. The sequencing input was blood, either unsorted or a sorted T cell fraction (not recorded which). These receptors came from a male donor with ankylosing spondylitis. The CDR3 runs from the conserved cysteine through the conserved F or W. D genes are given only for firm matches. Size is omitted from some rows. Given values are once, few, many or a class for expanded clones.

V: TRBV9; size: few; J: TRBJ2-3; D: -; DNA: TGTGCCAGCAGCCCACCGGACGTAAGCACAGATACGCAGTATTTT; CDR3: CASSPPDVSTDTQYF
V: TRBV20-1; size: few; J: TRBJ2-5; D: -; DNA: TGCAGTGCGGTCCGCCGGGGCCGCGGAGAGACCCAGTACTTC; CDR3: CSAVRRGRGETQYF
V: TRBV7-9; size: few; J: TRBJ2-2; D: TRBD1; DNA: TGTGCCAGCAGCCCGAGGGGGCGCCGTCACGGGGAGCTGTTTTTT; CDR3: CASSPRGRRHGELFF
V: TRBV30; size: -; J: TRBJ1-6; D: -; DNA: TGTGCCTGGAGGGGGGAGGGGTATTCACCCCTCCACTTT; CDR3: CAWRGEGYSPLHF
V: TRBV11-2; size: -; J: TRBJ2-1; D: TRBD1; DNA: TGTGCCAGCAGCTTTAGGGACAGTGCTAATGAGCAGTTCTTC; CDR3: CASSFRDSANEQFF
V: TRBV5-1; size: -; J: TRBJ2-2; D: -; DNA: TGCGCCAGCAGCTTGGACCCCGGAGGGCCGAACACCGGGGAGCTGTTTTTT; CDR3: CASSLDPGGPNTGELFF
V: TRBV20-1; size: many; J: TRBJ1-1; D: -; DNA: TGCAGTGCGCCCGCGGAAGGGCGGACTGAAGCTTTCTTT; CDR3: CSAPAEGRTEAFF
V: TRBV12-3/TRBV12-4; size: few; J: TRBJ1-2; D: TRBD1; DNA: TGTGCCAGCAGCCGCCCGGGACAGTTCTATGGCTACACCTTC; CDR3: CASSRPGQFYGYTF
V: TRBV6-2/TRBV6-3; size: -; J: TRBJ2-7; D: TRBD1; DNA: TGTGCCAGCAGTTCCTTCCGAGGACAGGGTTCCTACGAGCAGTACTTC; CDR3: CASSSFRGQGSYEQYF
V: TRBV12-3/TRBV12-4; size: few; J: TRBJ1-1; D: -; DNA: TGTGCCAGCCGCGGGCGGGCCGGGGTAACTGAAGCTTTCTTT; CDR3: CASRGRAGVTEAFF